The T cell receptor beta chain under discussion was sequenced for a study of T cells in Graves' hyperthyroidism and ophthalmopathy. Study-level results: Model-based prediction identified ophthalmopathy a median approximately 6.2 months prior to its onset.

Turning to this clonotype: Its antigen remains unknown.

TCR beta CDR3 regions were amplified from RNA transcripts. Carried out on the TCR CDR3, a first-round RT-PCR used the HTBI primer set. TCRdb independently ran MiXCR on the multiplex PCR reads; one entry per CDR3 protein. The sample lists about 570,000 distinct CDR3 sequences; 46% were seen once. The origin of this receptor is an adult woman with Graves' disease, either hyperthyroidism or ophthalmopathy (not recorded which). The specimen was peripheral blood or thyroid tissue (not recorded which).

For the CDR3, the DNA is TGTGCCAGCAGTTACTCGAGTAAAATGGGGTCTCCCTCCTACGAGCAGTACTTC. It specifies CASSYSSKMGSPSYEQYF. The rearrangement joins TRBV6-2 or TRBV6-3 to TRBJ2-7; D unclear. V gave up 0 bases and J gave up 0 bases, with 18 bases separating them. Germline-derived CDR1 and CDR2 are MNHEY and SVGEGT. CDR3 length: 18 amino acids.